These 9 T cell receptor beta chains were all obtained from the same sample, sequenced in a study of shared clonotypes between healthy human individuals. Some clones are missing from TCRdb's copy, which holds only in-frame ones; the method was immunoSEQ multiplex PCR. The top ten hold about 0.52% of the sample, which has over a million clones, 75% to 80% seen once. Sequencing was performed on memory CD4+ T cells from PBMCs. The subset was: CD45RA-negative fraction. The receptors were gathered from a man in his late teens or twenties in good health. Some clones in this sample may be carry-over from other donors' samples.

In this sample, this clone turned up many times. In nucleotides, the CDR3 is TGTGCCAGCAGCCAAGGGCCGAACACTGAAGCTTTCTTT. Residues: CASSQGPNTEAFF. The rearrangement uses TRBV9 and TRBJ1-1; D remains unclear. The CDR3 sequence is 13 residues long. Germline V lookup: CDR1 SGDLS, CDR2 YYNGEE. With 4 bases removed from V and 1 base from J, the gap between germline ends came to 8 bases.

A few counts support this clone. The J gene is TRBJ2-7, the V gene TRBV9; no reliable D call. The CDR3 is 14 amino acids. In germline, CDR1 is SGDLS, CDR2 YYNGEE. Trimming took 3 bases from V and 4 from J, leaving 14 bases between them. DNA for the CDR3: TGTGCCAGCAGCGCCGACGGTTATGGTTACGAGCAGTACTTC. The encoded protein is CASSADGYGYEQYF.

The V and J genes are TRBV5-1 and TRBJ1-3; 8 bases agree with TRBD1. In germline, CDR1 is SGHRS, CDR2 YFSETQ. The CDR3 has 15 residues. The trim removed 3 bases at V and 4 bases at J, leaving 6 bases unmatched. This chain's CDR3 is CASSSPAGGGNTIYF. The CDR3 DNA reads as TGCGCCAGCAGCTCCCCCGCAGGGGGCGGAAACACCATATATTTT.

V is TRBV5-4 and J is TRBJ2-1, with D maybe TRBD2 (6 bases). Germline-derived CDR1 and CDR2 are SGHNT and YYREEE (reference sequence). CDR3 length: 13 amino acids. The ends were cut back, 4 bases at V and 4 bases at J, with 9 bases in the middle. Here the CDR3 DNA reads TGTGCCAGCAGCCCCGGGACTTACAATGAGCAGTTCTTC. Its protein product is CASSPGTYNEQFF.

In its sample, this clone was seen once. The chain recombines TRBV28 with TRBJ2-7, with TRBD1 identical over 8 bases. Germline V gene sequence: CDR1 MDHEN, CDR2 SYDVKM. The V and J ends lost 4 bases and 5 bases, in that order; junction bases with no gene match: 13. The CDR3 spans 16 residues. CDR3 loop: CASSSPRETGVHEQYF. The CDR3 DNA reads TGTGCCAGCAGTTCCCCCAGAGAGACAGGGGTCCACGAGCAGTACTTC.

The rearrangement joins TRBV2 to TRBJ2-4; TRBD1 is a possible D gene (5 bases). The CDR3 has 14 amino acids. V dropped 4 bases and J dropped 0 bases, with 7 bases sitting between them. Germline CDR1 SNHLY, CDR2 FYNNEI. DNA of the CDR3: TGTGCCAGCAGTGGGCAGGGAGCCAAAAACATTCAGTACTTC. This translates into CASSGQGAKNIQYF. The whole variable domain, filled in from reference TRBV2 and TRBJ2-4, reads EPEVTQTPSHQVTQMGQEVILRCVPISNHLYFYWYRQILGQKVEFLVSFYNNEISEKSEIFDDQFSVERPDGSNFTLKIRSTKLEDSAMYFCASSGQGAKNIQYFGAGTRLSVL.

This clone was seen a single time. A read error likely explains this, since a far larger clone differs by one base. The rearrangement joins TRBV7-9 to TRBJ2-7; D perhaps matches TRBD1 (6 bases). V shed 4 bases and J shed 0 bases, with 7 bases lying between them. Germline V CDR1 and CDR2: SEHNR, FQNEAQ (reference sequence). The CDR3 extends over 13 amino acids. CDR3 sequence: CASSWDISYEQYF. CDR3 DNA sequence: TGTGCCAGCAGCTGGGACATCTCCTACGAGCAGTACTTC.

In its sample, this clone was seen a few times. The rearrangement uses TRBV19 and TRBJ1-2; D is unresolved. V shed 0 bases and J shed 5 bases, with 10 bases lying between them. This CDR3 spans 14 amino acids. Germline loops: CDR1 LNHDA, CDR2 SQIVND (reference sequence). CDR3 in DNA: TGTGCCAGTAGTATAGATGGCGGCGCTTATGGCTACACCTTC. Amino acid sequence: CASSIDGGAYGYTF.

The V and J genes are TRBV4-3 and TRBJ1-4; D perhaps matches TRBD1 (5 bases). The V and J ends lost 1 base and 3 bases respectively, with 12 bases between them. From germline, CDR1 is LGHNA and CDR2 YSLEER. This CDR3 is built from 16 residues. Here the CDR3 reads CASSQARVGANEKLFF. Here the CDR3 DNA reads TGCGCCAGCAGCCAAGCCAGGGTCGGAGCTAATGAAAAACTGTTTTTT.